This TCR beta chain derives from a study of blood T cell repertoires in COVID-19. Study as a whole: Acute and convalescent COVID-19 samples came from the United States, Italy and Spain.

This CDR3 spans 16 amino acids. V was shortened by 0 bases and J by 2 bases, with 12 bases between the two germline ends. Germline V lookup: CDR1 SGDLS, CDR2 YYNGEE. Methods used by the authors: By means of reference gene primer amplification, nucleated cell counts were estimated. Sequencing used immunoSEQ multiplex PCR; TCRdb keeps in-frame clones, though not all of them. The D gene and trimming were derived from the DNA, and the V and J assignments and clone size from that table. The table includes roughly 350,000 clones, around nine tenths detected once. The rearrangement uses TRBV9 and TRBJ2-1, with D maybe TRBD1 (5 bases). Specimen: peripheral blood. The receptor was isolated from a woman aged 18-29 years who had recovered from COVID-19. The CDR3 coding sequence is TGTGCCAGCAGCGTAGGAACAGGCCTCCCCTACAATGAGCAGTTCTTC. It is translated as CASSVGTGLPYNEQFF.